This T cell receptor (beta chain) stems from a study of blood T cells in healthy people across ages (dated by TCRdb to the mid-2010s). About the investigation overall: Template switching captured roughly one uniquely barcoded TCR beta cDNA molecule per two T cells in model experiments. To track age-related changes in TCR beta repertoire diversity, the study relied on deep sequencing normalized with unique cDNA molecular identifiers. Donors were grouped into four age groups: young (average roughly 15 years), middle-aged (approximately 41), aged (62) and long-lived (82). To avoid experimental bias, donors of different ages were spread randomly across the sequencing lanes. Two additional independent replicas of 1 million unique cDNA reads from the same blood draw were analyzed for two donors (one aged 18 to 29 and one aged 80 or older).

The approximately 41 donors, aged about 6 to 95 years, were systemically healthy Caucasian individuals from Russia. Around 10 milliliters of peripheral blood were drawn from each donor into EDTA-treated Vacutainer tubes. Ficoll-Paque density-gradient centrifugation was used to isolate PBMCs, with at least 7 million per sample. Total RNA, at least 6 micrograms per sample, was extracted from PBMCs with Trizol reagent. Naive CD45RAhigh/CD27high T cell percentages were measured by flow cytometry on a PBMC aliquot from every donor. In the germline V gene, CDR1 corresponds to LGHNA and CDR2 to YSLEER. The CDR3 runs 15 amino acids, cysteine and phenylalanine included. Kept here is only the CDR3 DNA, which spans 45 bases and is read in frame from base 1. The germline ends are 9 bases apart after V is trimmed by 0 bases and J by 1 base. To prepare the library, 5' RACE was applied. The data were produced on an Illumina HiSeq 2500. A second PCR of roughly 6 to 12 cycles was run with a J-beta primer mix and a sample-barcoded 5' primer. A template-switch 5' adaptor carrying 12 random nucleotides introduced a unique molecular identifier onto each TCR beta cDNA molecule. At least 2.5 million CDR3-containing paired-end reads were obtained from each sample. First-strand cDNA was synthesized from all RNA with the Mint cDNA synthesis kit, primed by a TRBC-specific oligonucleotide. Following uracil-DNA glycosylase treatment, all cDNA underwent a first 18-cycle PCR with the universal primers M1SS and BC2_uni_R. The paper's processing steps were these. For normalization, 1 million high-quality reads, each with a distinct molecular identifier, were randomly selected from each sample. Instead of being binned into consensus sequences, reads that shared molecular identifiers were thrown out. MiTCR, set to a Q25 quality threshold and the strictest error-elimination algorithm, was used for CDR3 identification, clonotype clustering and error correction. A nonparametric unseen species model with Euler transformation was used to estimate lower-bound total TCR beta diversity. The public sequencing data were trimmed at Q25 with fastp and processed into clonotypes with MiXCR by TCRdb, which kept only in-frame beta chains. Each record represents a unique CDR3 protein, reported with the most common genes and DNA among its rows. TCRdb's processing, not the authors', yielded these V and J calls. Recorded for this sample are some 780,000 distinct CDR3 sequences; 56% of them occurred a single time. 25% to 30% of the sample is in the top ten clones.

The full study reports these points: The long-lived group showed more naive CD4+ T cells, fewer expanded clones and increased TCR diversity than the aged group, suggesting age selection. Conclusive comparison of naive and antigen-experienced compartments was prevented by the profiling of bulk unsorted PBMCs. There was a strong correlation between observed TCR beta diversity and the percentage of naive T cells measured by flow cytometry. As age increased, observed TCR beta diversity per million T cells dropped in a roughly linear way, and a significant reduction was already evident by age 40. Estimates of total diversity based on one million sequenced T cells were regarded as lower bounds and as underestimates. Donor CMV infection status was unknown, potentially confounding age-related changes in expanded clonotypes.

To note about this clonotype: This clone's antigen is unknown. No base quality information exists; no much larger clone differs at one position.

Material for sequencing was blood. The chain uses TRBV4-3 and TRBJ1-2, with no confident D gene call. This TCR came from a man aged 35-49 years in good health. The sequenced DNA is TGCGCCAGCAGCCAAGATTCGAACAGTAACTATGGCTACACCTTC. The resulting protein is CASSQDSNSNYGYTF.